This T cell receptor (beta chain) comes out of a study of shared clonotypes between healthy human individuals. Whole-study results and caveats: Estimated clonotype richness was generally higher in naive than memory subsets.

Libraries were prepared by immunoSEQ multiplex PCR; TCRdb keeps only in-frame clonotypes and omits some of them. The sample shows approximately 2.5 million clones, approximately 92% of them seen only once. V lost 6 bases and J 2 bases, leaving 14 bases between the germline ends. This CDR3 comprises 15 residues. CDR1 is MDHEN, CDR2 SYDVKM, per germline. Of note for this clone: Its target is not known.

The sequence came from a young man in good health. V is TRBV28 and J is TRBJ1-3; possibly TRBD1 for D (5 bases). Specimen: naive CD4+ T cells sorted from blood. Stated subset: CD45RA+ positively selected. The DNA for the CDR3 is TGTGCCAGCAGCCTCGCAGGGTTCCCTGGAAACACCATATATTTT. Its translation: CASSLAGFPGNTIYF.